This TCR beta chain was profiled in a study of T cell responses to AZD1222 COVID-19 vaccine. Study overall: Analyses pooled second doses at about 4 or about 12 weeks. Study-wide results and caveats: Seropositive AZD1222 recipients at baseline numbered only 6 or 7. Donors were chiefly white British, with a greater number of females, and clonal diversity was perhaps underestimated.

The assay was immunoSEQ multiplex PCR, and TCRdb's table has in-frame clones only and misses some. The sample gives approximately 140,000 clones, 85% to 95% of which show up once; around 4.7% is in the top ten. The length of the CDR3 is 12 residues. V was clipped by 5 bases and J by 8 bases, with 12 bases between them. Germline V gene data show CDR1 as SEHNR and CDR2 as FQNEAQ (reference sequence). Notes on this clone: Its antigen remains unidentified.

The sequence was collected from an adult in good health. Sample: peripheral blood, taken on day 0 of AZD1222 vaccination. The chain employs TRBV7-9 and TRBJ1-2; D is ambiguous. CDR3 nucleotide sequence: TGTGCCAGCAGCATCCGGGAGGGAGGCTACACCTTC. It is translated as CASSIREGGYTF.